The clone carrying this TCR beta chain has more than one count but fewer than ten. The antigen remains unidentified. This specimen belongs to a study of T cell repertoires in cytomegalovirus infection. In the study overall: Matching HLA type and CMV infection were both indicated by public TCR beta signatures.

TCRdb processed the reads anew with MiXCR; each CDR3 protein has one entry. Counted here are around 360,000 distinct CDR3 sequences, just under 35% occurring once; the ten biggest clones make up about 13%. Between the trimmed V and J ends, which lost 5 bases and 2 bases, there was a span of 10 bases. The germline CDR1 and CDR2 sequences are SGHTA and FQGNSA. This CDR3 comprises 13 residues. This specimen consisted of cultured PBMCs, obtained from culture after CMV antigen stimulation. The receptor was isolated from a human donor in good health (CMV status not recorded). Some clones in this sample may be carry-over from other donors' samples. V is TRBV7-2 and J is TRBJ2-7; weak D call: TRBD2 (6 bases). The CDR3 region has the DNA TGTGCCAGCAGCCCGAGGACTACCTACGAGCAGTACTTC. Its protein is CASSPRTTYEQYF.